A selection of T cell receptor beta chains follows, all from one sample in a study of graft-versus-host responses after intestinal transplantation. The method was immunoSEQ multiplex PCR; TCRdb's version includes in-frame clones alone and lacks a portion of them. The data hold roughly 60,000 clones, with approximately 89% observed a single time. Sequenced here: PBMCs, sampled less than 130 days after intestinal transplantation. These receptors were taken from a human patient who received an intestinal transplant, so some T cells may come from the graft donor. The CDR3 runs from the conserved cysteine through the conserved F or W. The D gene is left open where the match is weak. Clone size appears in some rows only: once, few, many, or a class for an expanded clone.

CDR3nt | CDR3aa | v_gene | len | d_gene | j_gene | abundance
TGTGCCAGCACCTTCCCGGGACAGAGCTATTATGGCTACACCTTC | CASTFPGQSYYGYTF | TRBV5-6 | 15 | TRBD1 | TRBJ1-2 | .
TGTGCCAGCAGCACTGGACGCACAGATACGCAGTATTTT | CASSTGRTDTQYF | TRBV6-5 | 13 | . | TRBJ2-3 | .
TGCGCCAGCAACCGACGCGACAGGGCGGATTATAGCAATCAGCCCCAGCATTTT | CASNRRDRADYSNQPQHF | TRBV10-1 | 18 | TRBD1 | TRBJ1-5 | .
TGTGCCAGCACCATAGGGGGGGGAGGGGATAAAACCTACGAGCAGTACTTC | CASTIGGGGDKTYEQYF | TRBV28 | 17 | . | TRBJ2-7 | .
TGTGCCAGCAGTATCGGACAGGTCTACGAGCAGTACTTC | CASSIGQVYEQYF | TRBV27 | 13 | TRBD1 | TRBJ2-7 | few
TGTGCCAGCAGCGTCGATCAGGGATTTGGAAACACCATATATTTT | CASSVDQGFGNTIYF | TRBV9 | 15 | . | TRBJ1-3 | .
TGTGCCTCGAAGACCAATTACTATGGCTACACCTTC | CASKTNYYGYTF | TRBV5-4 | 12 | . | TRBJ1-2 | .
TGCGCCAGCAGCCAAGAAGGCGGGGGGAGAGAAGCTTTCTTT | CASSQEGGGREAFF | TRBV4-1 | 14 | . | TRBJ1-1 | .
TGTGCCAGCAGCCCTGGACTAGCGGGAGCTATCCAAGAGACCCAGTACTTC | CASSPGLAGAIQETQYF | TRBV28 | 17 | TRBD2 | TRBJ2-5 | .
TGTGCCAGTTGGGAGGAGTCGGATGGCTACACCTTC | CASWEESDGYTF | TRBV2 | 12 | . | TRBJ1-2 | .
TGTGCCAGCAGTGGAAACGGACCCTACGAGCAGTACTTC | CASSGNGPYEQYF | TRBV6-1 | 13 | . | TRBJ2-7 | .
TGCGCCAGCAGCTCCAGCCGGGGGCGGGGTGAAAAACTGTTTTTT | CASSSSRGRGEKLFF | TRBV4-1 | 15 | . | TRBJ1-4 | .
TGCGCCAGCAGCCAAGCCGGAAGGGATGGAAACACCATATATTTT | CASSQAGRDGNTIYF | TRBV4-1 | 15 | . | TRBJ1-3 | once
TGTGCCAGCAGCCCTACAGTACTAGCGGGAGGGCCCAAAGGGGAGCTGTTTTTT | CASSPTVLAGGPKGELFF | TRBV7-9 | 18 | TRBD2 | TRBJ2-2 | .
TGTGCCTGGAGTTTGACCACCGGGGAGCTGTTTTTT | CAWSLTTGELFF | TRBV30 | 12 | . | TRBJ2-2 | .
TGTGCCAGCAGCCTACAACAGGGGGACTATGGCTACACCTTC | CASSLQQGDYGYTF | TRBV5-5 | 14 | TRBD1 | TRBJ1-2 | .
TGTGCCACCCGGAGGCCAGGGAACACCGGGGAGCTGTTTTTT | CATRRPGNTGELFF | TRBV6-5 | 14 | . | TRBJ2-2 | .
TGCGCCAGCAGCTTGGGCAACGAGCAGTACTTC | CASSLGNEQYF | TRBV5-1 | 11 | . | TRBJ2-7 | .
TGTGCCAGCAGCAAGCGAAGGTGGGAGACGGGGGAGACCCAGTACTTC | CASSKRRWETGETQYF | TRBV11-2 | 16 | . | TRBJ2-5 | once
TGTGCCAGCAGCAGGTGGGGGGCTTTTAACTATGGCTACACCTTC | CASSRWGAFNYGYTF | TRBV28 | 15 | . | TRBJ1-2 | .
TGTGCCAGCAGCTTAGACCCCCTTGGGGGGGCAGAGACCCAGTACTTC | CASSLDPLGGAETQYF | TRBV7-6 | 16 | . | TRBJ2-5 | .
TGTGCCAGCAGCCAAACAGGGTACGAAGCTTTCTTT | CASSQTGYEAFF | TRBV6-5 | 12 | . | TRBJ1-1 | .
TGTGCCAGCTCACCGCAGGGTGGTGGAAACACCATATATTTT | CASSPQGGGNTIYF | TRBV18 | 14 | . | TRBJ1-3 | .
TGTGCCAGCAGTTTATCGGCGTATAGCAATCAGCCCCAGCATTTT | CASSLSAYSNQPQHF | TRBV28 | 15 | . | TRBJ1-5 | .
TGTGCCAGCAAGCGAGGACAGGGCACCGGGGAGCTGTTTTTT | CASKRGQGTGELFF | TRBV2 | 14 | TRBD1 | TRBJ2-2 | .
TGTGCCATCAGTGAGCCCCTGGGGGGTAGTGAGACCCAGTACTTC | CAISEPLGGSETQYF | TRBV10-3 | 15 | . | TRBJ2-5 | once
TGTGCCAGCAGCGGAACTAGCGGGAGGGCCTACGAGCAGTACTTC | CASSGTSGRAYEQYF | TRBV11-2 | 15 | TRBD2 | TRBJ2-7 | .
TGTGCCTGGAGTGTCGGACAGTACAAAAACATTCAGTACTTC | CAWSVGQYKNIQYF | TRBV30 | 14 | . | TRBJ2-4 | .
TGTGCCAGCAGTTATTTTGGTGAAAAACTGTTTTTT | CASSYFGEKLFF | TRBV6-5 | 12 | . | TRBJ1-4 | .
TGCAGCGTCCGGACAGGGAGGGAAAACACTGAAGCTTTCTTT | CSVRTGRENTEAFF | TRBV29-1 | 14 | TRBD1 | TRBJ1-1 | .
TGTGCCAGCAGTTTATCGGGCTATGGCTACACCTTC | CASSLSGYGYTF | TRBV27 | 12 | . | TRBJ1-2 | .
TGTGCCAGTACGGGGGGCCCCGGGACAGGGAACAATGAGCAGTTCTTC | CASTGGPGTGNNEQFF | TRBV19 | 16 | TRBD1 | TRBJ2-1 | .
TGCGCCAGCGGGGGGGCAGGGAACACTGAAGCTTTCTTT | CASGGAGNTEAFF | TRBV5-1 | 13 | . | TRBJ1-1 | few
TGTGCCAGCAGTCAATTAAGAATCAACTATGGCTACACCTTC | CASSQLRINYGYTF | TRBV7-9 | 14 | . | TRBJ1-2 | .
TGTGCCAGCAGTTCCCGGAATGGGGCTTTCTTT | CASSSRNGAFF | TRBV2 | 11 | . | TRBJ1-1 | .
TGTGCCAGCAGGGCCATCGACACAGATACGCAGTATTTT | CASRAIDTDTQYF | TRBV13 | 13 | . | TRBJ2-3 | .
TGTGCCAGCTCACCCCGACAGACCAGGGAGAACAATGAGCAGTTCTTC | CASSPRQTRENNEQFF | TRBV18 | 16 | . | TRBJ2-1 | once
TGCGCCAGCAGCTTGGTGGGACAGGGGTACGAGCAGTACTTC | CASSLVGQGYEQYF | TRBV5-1 | 14 | TRBD1 | TRBJ2-7 | .
TGTGCCAGCAGCTTTGGGTCAATAAACTATGGCTACACCTTC | CASSFGSINYGYTF | TRBV11-2 | 14 | . | TRBJ1-2 | .
TGCGCCAGCAGCTTGACAGGGACTAGCGGGAGACCCTCGAGCTCCTACAATGAGCAGTTCTTC | CASSLTGTSGRPSSSYNEQFF | TRBV5-1 | 21 | TRBD2 | TRBJ2-1 | .
TGTGCCAGCAGTGACAGGACCTACAATGAGCAGTTCTTC | CASSDRTYNEQFF | TRBV28 | 13 | . | TRBJ2-1 | once
TGCGCCAGCAGCTTAAGACCGACGTCTCGTGAGCAGTACTTC | CASSLRPTSREQYF | TRBV5-1 | 14 | . | TRBJ2-7 | .
TGTGCCAGCAGCCCACGACAGGGTCTGAGTTACAATGAGCAGTTCTTC | CASSPRQGLSYNEQFF | TRBV7-9 | 16 | TRBD1 | TRBJ2-1 | .
TGTGCCAGCAGTGAAGAGTCCCCAGGGGATGGCTACGAGCAGTACTTC | CASSEESPGDGYEQYF | TRBV6-1 | 16 | . | TRBJ2-7 | .
TGTGCCATGGCCCCGGGTGAGAATCAGCCCCAGCATTTT | CAMAPGENQPQHF | TRBV28 | 13 | . | TRBJ1-5 | .
TGCGCCAGCAGCCAAGAAGGGTTCGGACAGAGCTATGGCTACACCTTC | CASSQEGFGQSYGYTF | TRBV4-1 | 16 | . | TRBJ1-2 | .
TGTGCGAGTACCCCAGGGGACTCCTACTATAGCAATCAGCCCCAGCATTTT | CASTPGDSYYSNQPQHF | TRBV19 | 17 | . | TRBJ1-5 | .
TGCGCCAGCAGCTTAGTAGCCGGAGCGGAGTCCTACAATGAGCAGTTCTTC | CASSLVAGAESYNEQFF | TRBV5-1 | 17 | . | TRBJ2-1 | .
TGTGCCATCAGTGACCCCCTCCGTCCCCGTGCCCACGAGCAGTACTTC | CAISDPLRPRAHEQYF | TRBV10-3 | 16 | . | TRBJ2-7 | .
TGTGCCAGCACATCAGGGGCCAAGGATGAGCAGTTCTTC | CASTSGAKDEQFF | TRBV28 | 13 | . | TRBJ2-1 | .
TGTGCCAGCAGCCCTGGATGGAGTGGCGGCAATCAGCCCCAGCATTTT | CASSPGWSGGNQPQHF | TRBV6-6 | 16 | . | TRBJ1-5 | .
TGTGCCAGCAGCTTGTTACAGGGAGTTGATCAGCCCCAGCATTTT | CASSLLQGVDQPQHF | TRBV5-5 | 15 | . | TRBJ1-5 | .
TGTGCCAGTATTATTATGTATTGGGGGCAAGATCAGCCCCAGCATTTT | CASIIMYWGQDQPQHF | TRBV19 | 16 | . | TRBJ1-5 | .
TGTGCCAGTAGTATCAACAGGGTCATGGCAGATACGCAGTATTTT | CASSINRVMADTQYF | TRBV19 | 15 | . | TRBJ2-3 | .
TGTGCCAGCAGCACCCGGACAGGGGACACTGAAGCTTTCTTT | CASSTRTGDTEAFF | TRBV11-2 | 14 | TRBD1 | TRBJ1-1 | .
TGTGCCAGCAGTCCAACTATACTACTAGAGCAGTACTTC | CASSPTILLEQYF | TRBV28 | 13 | . | TRBJ2-7 | .
TGTGCCAGTCAAGCGTGGTGGGACTTTAGCCCCTATAATTCACCCCTCCACTTT | CASQAWWDFSPYNSPLHF | TRBV28 | 18 | . | TRBJ1-6 | .
TGTGCCAGTAGTATAGGGGCAGCCCGAACAACTAATGAAAAACTGTTTTTT | CASSIGAARTTNEKLFF | TRBV19 | 17 | . | TRBJ1-4 | .
TGTGCCAGCACGGTGTACCCCTACGAGCAGTACTTC | CASTVYPYEQYF | TRBV2 | 12 | . | TRBJ2-7 | .